These T cell receptor beta chains were read from a single sample in a study of shared clonotypes between healthy human individuals. Using immunoSEQ multiplex PCR, the repertoire was profiled, and TCRdb retains in-frame clones only, with some absent. This sample has 2,100,000 or so clones, with under 97% found just once. The material sequenced was naive CD4+ T cells sorted from blood. Receptor source: a man aged 18 to 29 in good health. CDR3s include the opening cysteine and the closing phenylalanine or tryptophan. Fields, in order: clone size, V gene, D gene, J gene, CDR3 DNA, CDR3 protein. A D gene is named only where the DNA matches it firmly. Expanded clones are given a class, and other clones once, few, many or no size at all.

>-|TRBV6-6|-|TRBJ2-5
TGTGCCAGCTCGGGGCCTCCGACAGGCGCCCAGTACTTC
CASSGPPTGAQYF
>-|TRBV14|TRBD2|TRBJ2-1
TGTGCCAGCAGCCAGGGGGGGTACTACAATGAGCAGTTCTTC
CASSQGGYYNEQFF
>-|TRBV20-1|-|TRBJ2-7
TGCAGTGCTAGAGGGAACTACGAGCAGTACTTC
CSARGNYEQYF
>-|TRBV10-2|-|TRBJ1-6
TGCGCCAGCAGTAACCCGTCCTCCAATTCACCCCTCCACTTT
CASSNPSSNSPLHF
>-|TRBV6-5|-|TRBJ1-5
TGTGCCAGCAGTTCACAGGGTTATAGCAATCAGCCCCAGCATTTT
CASSSQGYSNQPQHF
>once|TRBV2|-|TRBJ1-1
TGTGCCAGCAGACCCTTGGGGACACCGAACACTGAAGCTTTCTTT
CASRPLGTPNTEAFF
>-|TRBV27|-|TRBJ2-1
TGTGCCAGCAGTCCCCAGGTGGGCTCCTACAATGAGCAGTTCTTC
CASSPQVGSYNEQFF
>-|TRBV2|-|TRBJ2-2
TGTGCCAGCAGTGAAGGGGCCTTCGGGGTCGGGGAGCTGTTTTTT
CASSEGAFGVGELFF
>-|TRBV10-3|-|TRBJ1-1
TGTGCCATCAGTGAAAGTGAGAGGACTGAAGCTTTCTTT
CAISESERTEAFF
>-|TRBV10-3|-|TRBJ1-2
TGTGCCATCACCGAGGAGTGGGGGGGTGGCTACACCTTC
CAITEEWGGGYTF